A single sample is the source of the 25 T cell receptor beta chains below, sequenced in a study of T cells in Graves' hyperthyroidism and ophthalmopathy. TCR beta CDR3 regions were amplified from RNA. Primed by the HTBI set, a first-round RT-PCR was run on the TCR CDR3. TCRdb recomputed calls from the multiplex PCR reads with MiXCR, one row per CDR3 protein. The table has hundreds of thousands of distinct CDR3 sequences, about 20% seen once. The specimen sequenced was blood. The receptors were gathered from a middle-aged man with Graves' ophthalmopathy.

In DNA, the CDR3 is TGTGCCAGCAGCGACCCGGGACAGGGACCGTACGAGCAGTACTTC. It yields the protein CASSDPGQGPYEQYF. The chain carries TRBV13 and TRBJ2-7; 9 nucleotides align to TRBD1. The V gene's germline CDR1 is PRHDT and CDR2 FYEKMQ (reference sequence). The length of the CDR3 is 15 residues. V shed 5 bases, J shed 4 bases, and the junction held 9 bases outside the gene matches.

The gene calls are TRBV5-1 and TRBJ1-4; 11 bases are shared with TRBD1. Germline lookup yields CDR1 SGHRS and CDR2 YFSETQ. J gave up 0 bases and V 5 bases, and 3 bases lay outside the gene matches. CDR3 size: 16 residues. The CDR3 nucleotides read TGCGCCAGCAGATCGGGACAGGGGGCAACTAATGAAAAACTGTTTTTT. Amino acid sequence: CASRSGQGATNEKLFF. Based on the CDR3 plus reference TRBV5-1 and TRBJ1-4, the full variable domain is KAGVTQTPRYLIKTRGQQVTLSCSPISGHRSVSWYQQTPGQGLQFLFEYFSETQRNKGNFPGRFSGRQFSNSRSEMNVSTLELGDSALYLCASRSGQGATNEKLFFGSGTQLSVL.

There are many counts of this clonotype. The V and J genes are TRBV5-1 and TRBJ2-1; D is undetermined. Looked up from germline, CDR1 is SGHRS and CDR2 is YFSETQ. The CDR3 spans 11 residues. Deletions cut 2 bases from V and 8 bases from J, with 5 bases between. The CDR3 spells CASSFTDEQFF. The CDR3 nucleotides read TGCGCCAGCAGCTTTACGGATGAGCAGTTCTTC.

The V call is TRBV19, the J call TRBJ1-5; 7 bases fit TRBD1. Germline-derived CDR1 and CDR2 are LNHDA and SQIVND (reference sequence). This CDR3 region has 15 residues. V dropped 11 bases and J dropped 0; count of bases not matched to a gene: 10. DNA for the CDR3: TGTGCCTGCAAAACAGGGGCTCATAGCAATCAGCCCCAGCATTTT. Translating gives CACKTGAHSNQPQHF. Combining the CDR3 with reference TRBV19 and TRBJ1-5 gives the whole variable domain DGGITQSPKYLFRKEGQNVTLSCEQNLNHDAMYWYRQDPGQGLRLIYYSQIVNDFQKGDIAEGYSVSREKKESFPLTVTSAQKNPTAFYLCACKTGAHSNQPQHFGDGTRLSIL.

This clonotype was counted only a few times. V and J are TRBV12-3 or TRBV12-4 and TRBJ1-2; D not certain. The CDR3 contains 13 residues. V lost 4 bases to trimming and J lost 1 base, with 7 bases between them. The CDR3 bases are TGTGCCAGCAGTTCTCAGGATAACTATGGCTACACCTTC. The encoded protein is CASSSQDNYGYTF.

This clonotype has at least ten counts. The rearrangement joins TRBV2 to TRBJ2-3; a possible D gene is TRBD1 (5 bases). This CDR3 region has 13 residues. Trimming shortened V by 6 bases and J by 6 bases, and 13 bases separated the two germline ends. The germline gives CDR1 SNHLY, CDR2 FYNNEI. CDR3 amino acids: CASRQVQEDTQYF. The CDR3 DNA follows: TGTGCCAGCAGACAGGTCCAGGAGGATACGCAGTATTTT. Together with reference TRBV2 and TRBJ2-3, the CDR3 gives the full variable domain: EPEVTQTPSHQVTQMGQEVILRCVPISNHLYFYWYRQILGQKVEFLVSFYNNEISEKSEIFDDQFSVERPDGSNFTLKIRSTKLEDSAMYFCASRQVQEDTQYFGPGTRLTVL.

The CDR3 region is CASSRSRGSTYEQYF. CDR3 in DNA: TGTGCCAGCAGTCGCTCTAGGGGATCAACCTACGAGCAGTACTTC. The chain combines TRBV27 with TRBJ2-7; perhaps TRBD1 as D (5 bases). CDR1 is MNHEY, CDR2 SMNVEV, per germline (reference sequence). The CDR3 sequence is 15 residues long. Trimming removed 5 bases at V and 2 bases at J, with 16 bases between.

Worth noting for this clonotype: The conserved final phenylalanine or tryptophan is absent from the CDR3, which likely points to a read error. CDR3 loop: CASSPGTNSYEQYL. CDR3 coding DNA: TGTGCCAGCAGCCCCGGGACAAACTCCTACGAGCAGTACCTC. The chain uses TRBV2 and TRBJ2-7, with D possibly being TRBD1 (6 bases). Germline values: CDR1 SNHLY, CDR2 FYNNEI. Trimming left V 6 bases short and J 0 bases short, with 12 bases between. The CDR3 is 14 amino acids.

The J gene is TRBJ1-2, the V gene TRBV11-3; D is ambiguous. In germline, CDR1 is SGHNT, CDR2 YENEEA. This CDR3 is 15 amino acids long. Between the trimmed V and J ends, which lost 9 bases and 0 bases, there was a span of 17 bases. The CDR3 is CASNRYTISNYGYTF. The CDR3 bases are TGTGCCAGTAACCGATATACCATCTCTAACTATGGCTACACCTTC.

The gene calls are TRBV20-1 and TRBJ2-7, with 10 bases fitting TRBD1. This CDR3 spans 14 amino acids. The junction had 12 bases not matched to a gene; V was cut back by 8 bases and J by 5 bases. Germline-derived CDR1 and CDR2 are DFQATT and SNEGSKA (reference sequence). CDR3 amino acids: CSPSPGQGVHEQYF. The DNA for the CDR3 is TGCAGTCCTTCCCCCGGACAGGGGGTCCACGAGCAGTACTTC.

This clonotype has just a few counts. The rearrangement links TRBV5-1 to TRBJ1-2, with D possibly being TRBD1 (5 bases). V was clipped by 1 base and J by 7 bases, with 11 bases between them. Looked up from germline, CDR1 is SGHRS and CDR2 is YFSETQ. The CDR3 consists of 13 residues. The CDR3: CASSLLGESGYTF. The CDR3 DNA reads TGCGCCAGCAGCTTGTTAGGGGAATCTGGCTACACCTTC.

This clonotype came up a few times. The V and J genes are TRBV6-2 or TRBV6-3 and TRBJ2-1, with 7 bases that match TRBD1. Looked up from germline, CDR1 is MNHEY and CDR2 is SVGEGT. CDR3 length: 14 residues. The V gene end was trimmed by 6 bases and the J gene end by 6 bases; junction bases not matched to a gene: 8. CDR3 bases: TGTGCCAGCAGCAATCACCAGGGGGTCAATGAGCAGTTCTTC. Its protein product is CASSNHQGVNEQFF.

This clonotype was recorded at least ten times. The chain recombines TRBV27 with TRBJ2-1, with D perhaps being TRBD1 or TRBD2 (5 bases each). Trimming took off 5 bases at V and 6 bases at J, with 14 bases between the two ends. Per germline, CDR1 MNHEY and CDR2 SMNVEV (reference sequence). The CDR3 length is 14 residues. In DNA form, the CDR3 reads TGTGCCAGCAGTCTGGGACCAACCTCCAATGAGCAGTTCTTC. Protein sequence: CASSLGPTSNEQFF.

This clonotype has just a few counts. CDR3 sequence (DNA): TGTGCCAGCAGTTCTCGGACAGCAAATCAGCCCCAGCATTTT. This sequence encodes CASSSRTANQPQHF. This chain uses TRBV27 with TRBJ1-5, with D perhaps TRBD1 (6 bases). The CDR3 length is 14 residues. Germline assignment: CDR1 MNHEY and CDR2 SMNVEV (reference sequence). V was cut by 4 bases and J by 4 bases, with 11 bases left in between.

The chain carries TRBV14 and TRBJ2-1; D remains unclear. CDR1 and CDR2 from the germline V gene are SGHDN and FVKESK. The length of the CDR3 is 14 residues. Trimming left V 0 bases short and J 4 bases short, with 7 bases between. The CDR3 region is CASSQEWTYNEQFF. CDR3 in DNA: TGTGCCAGCAGCCAAGAGTGGACGTACAATGAGCAGTTCTTC.

This clonotype was observed many times. The gene calls are TRBV3-1 and TRBJ2-7; 11 bases fit TRBD1. Trimming at V came to 8 bases and at J to 3 bases, leaving 0 bases not matched to a gene. CDR3 size: 12 residues. Germline V gene sequence: CDR1 LGHDT, CDR2 YNNKEL (reference sequence). The CDR3: CASGTGGYEQYF. The CDR3 bases are TGTGCCAGCGGGACAGGGGGCTACGAGCAGTACTTC.

The J gene is TRBJ2-6, the V gene TRBV12-3 or TRBV12-4; no definite D call. V was shortened by 2 bases and J by 5 bases, with 4 bases between the two germline ends. This CDR3 contains 13 residues. The CDR3 region is CASSLYRANVLTF. As DNA, the CDR3 is TGTGCCAGCAGTTTATACCGGGCCAACGTCCTGACTTTC.

The chain links TRBV19 to TRBJ2-1; 7 bases line up with TRBD2. Germline-derived CDR1 and CDR2 are LNHDA and SQIVND (reference sequence). CDR3 size: 18 residues. V shed 3 bases and J 8 bases; nucleotides not matched to a gene: 19. CDR3 amino acids: CASSIKSGDYTPEYEQFF. The DNA of the CDR3 is TGTGCCAGTAGTATCAAGAGCGGGGACTATACTCCCGAATATGAGCAGTTCTTC.

There are many counts of this clonotype. This rearrangement joins TRBV18 to TRBJ1-5; D gene uncertain. The CDR3 contains 13 residues. Germline V lookup: CDR1 KGHSH, CDR2 LQKENI. The V gene lost 3 bases and the J gene lost 1 base, with 4 bases spanning the gap. DNA of the CDR3: TGTGCCAGCTCACCGGCAAGCAATCAGCCCCAGCATTTT. Protein product: CASSPASNQPQHF.

This clonotype was seen a handful of times. The V gene is TRBV27, the J gene TRBJ2-5; no definite D call. Germline V gene lookup returns CDR1 MNHEY and CDR2 SMNVEV (reference sequence). V lost 6 bases, J lost 4 bases, and 12 bases lay in between. This CDR3 contains 13 residues. CDR3 region: CASSLEVGETQYF. The CDR3 DNA sequence: TGTGCCAGCAGCTTAGAGGTAGGAGAGACCCAGTACTTC.

This clonotype was found a few times. CDR3: CASTRQGSTTNYGYTF. The CDR3 nucleotides read TGTGCCAGTACTAGACAGGGTAGTACAACTAACTATGGCTACACCTTC. The gene calls are TRBV19 and TRBJ1-2, with 7 nucleotides matching TRBD1. CDR3 size: 16 residues. Germline V gene lookup returns CDR1 LNHDA and CDR2 SQIVND (reference sequence). Trimming cost V 7 bases and J 0 bases; bases outside gene matches: 11.

There are a few counts of this clonotype. The conserved closing phenylalanine or tryptophan is absent in this CDR3, likely reflecting a read error. This chain joins TRBV7-2 and TRBJ2-1; 7 bases are a match to TRBD2. The CDR3 is made up of 15 amino acids. Germline V lookup: CDR1 SGHTA, CDR2 FQGNSA. V lost 2 bases, J lost 1 base, and 2 bases stayed unmatched. The chain's CDR3 is CASSLSGGSYNEQFL. The CDR3 DNA is TGTGCCAGCAGCTTATCGGGGGGATCCTACAATGAGCAGTTCCTC.

This clonotype was counted at least ten times. The rearrangement joins TRBV5-4 to TRBJ2-2; the match to TRBD2 covers 10 bases. Unmatched junction bases numbered 8, after V lost 0 bases and J lost 3 bases. The CDR3 is 18 residues long. In germline, CDR1 is SGHNT, CDR2 YYREEE (reference sequence). The CDR3 protein is CASSLGPPSGRDTGELFF. The CDR3 region has the DNA TGTGCCAGCAGCTTGGGGCCCCCCAGCGGGAGGGACACCGGGGAGCTGTTTTTT.

This rearrangement joins TRBV20-1 to TRBJ1-6; D uncertain. This CDR3 has 15 residues. CDR1 and CDR2 (germline): DFQATT, SNEGSKA (reference sequence). Trimming removed 3 bases from V and 7 bases from J, with 16 bases in between. The CDR3 DNA is TGCAGTGCTAGGAATCCGGGAGGCCTCAATTCACCCCTCCACTTT. Translation: CSARNPGGLNSPLHF.

This clonotype was seen at least ten times. V usage is TRBV2 and J usage is TRBJ2-1; 10 bases line up with TRBD1. This CDR3 has 13 residues. Looked up from germline, CDR1 is SNHLY and CDR2 is FYNNEI. After removal of 7 bases from V and 6 bases from J, the junction contained 3 bases not matched to a gene. CDR3 in amino acids: CASIRDRGNEQFF. The CDR3 nucleotides are TGTGCCAGCATACGGGACAGGGGCAATGAGCAGTTCTTC. The full variable domain, rest sourced from reference TRBV2 and TRBJ2-1, is EPEVTQTPSHQVTQMGQEVILRCVPISNHLYFYWYRQILGQKVEFLVSFYNNEISEKSEIFDDQFSVERPDGSNFTLKIRSTKLEDSAMYFCASIRDRGNEQFFGPGTRLTVL.